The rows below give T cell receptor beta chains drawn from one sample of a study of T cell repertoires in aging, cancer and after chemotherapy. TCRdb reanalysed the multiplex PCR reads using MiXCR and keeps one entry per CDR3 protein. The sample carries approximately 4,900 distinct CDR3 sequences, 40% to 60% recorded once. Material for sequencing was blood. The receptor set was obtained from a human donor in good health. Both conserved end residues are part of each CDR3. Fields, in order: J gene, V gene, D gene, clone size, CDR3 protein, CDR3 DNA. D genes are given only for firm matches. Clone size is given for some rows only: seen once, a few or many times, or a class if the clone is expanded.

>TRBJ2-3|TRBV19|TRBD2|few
CASSIVGVAGASDTQYF
TGTGCCAGTAGTATAGTAGGAGTAGCGGGGGCCTCAGATACGCAGTATTTT
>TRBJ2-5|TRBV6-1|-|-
CASSPGYSGSETQYF
TGTGCCAGCAGCCCCGGATACAGCGGGTCGGAGACCCAGTACTTC
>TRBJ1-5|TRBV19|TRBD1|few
CASRGDRGLNQPQHF
TGTGCCAGTAGGGGGGACAGGGGCCTCAATCAGCCCCAGCATTTT
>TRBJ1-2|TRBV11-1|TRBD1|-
CASSLRTGSLAYGYTF
TGTGCCAGCAGCCTACGGACAGGCTCGCTCGCCTATGGCTACACCTTC
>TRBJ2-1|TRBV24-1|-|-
CATSDSRVPSYNEQFF
TGTGCCACCAGTGATTCGCGGGTGCCCTCTTACAATGAGCAGTTCTTC
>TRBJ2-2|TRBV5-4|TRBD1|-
CASSWDRANTGELFF
TGTGCCAGCAGCTGGGACAGGGCAAACACCGGGGAGCTGTTTTTT
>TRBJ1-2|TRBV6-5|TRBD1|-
CASSLTGDYGYTF
TGTGCCAGCAGTCTGACAGGGGACTATGGCTACACCTTC
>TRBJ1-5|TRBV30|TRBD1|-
CAWSVPIGTGVRAQPQHF
TGTGCCTGGAGTGTCCCAATCGGGACAGGGGTTAGGGCTCAGCCCCAGCATTTT
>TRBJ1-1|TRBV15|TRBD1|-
CATNSLEAGGRDSEAFF
TGTGCCACCAACTCTCTGGAGGCAGGGGGCCGTGATTCTGAAGCTTTCTTT
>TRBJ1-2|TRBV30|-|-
CAWRETQGIDYGYTF
TGTGCCTGGAGGGAAACCCAGGGCATAGACTATGGCTACACCTTC
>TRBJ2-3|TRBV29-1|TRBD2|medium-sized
CSVEASGSADTQYF
TGCAGCGTTGAAGCTAGCGGGAGTGCAGATACGCAGTATTTT
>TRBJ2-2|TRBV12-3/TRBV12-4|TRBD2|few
CASSLGSGDTGELFF
TGTGCCAGCAGTTTAGGCAGCGGGGACACCGGGGAGCTGTTTTTT
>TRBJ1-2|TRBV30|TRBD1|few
CAWSDDRGGYTF
TGTGCCTGGAGTGATGACAGGGGAGGCTACACCTTC
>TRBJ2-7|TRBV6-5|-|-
CASSAAGLLYEQYF
TGTGCCAGCAGTGCGGCGGGGTTGCTCTACGAGCAGTACTTC
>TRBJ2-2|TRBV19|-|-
CASDPGVALGGELFF
TGTGCCAGTGACCCGGGGGTAGCCCTAGGCGGGGAGCTGTTTTTT
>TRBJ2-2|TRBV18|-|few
CASRGTENTGELFF
TGTGCCAGCCGCGGGACAGAGAACACCGGGGAGCTGTTTTTT
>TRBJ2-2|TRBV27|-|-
CASSLGSEGDAGELFF
TGTGCCAGCAGTTTGGGATCGGAGGGAGACGCCGGGGAGCTGTTTTTT
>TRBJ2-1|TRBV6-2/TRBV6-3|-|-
CATRSGHNEQFF
TGTGCCACCCGGTCAGGGCACAATGAGCAGTTCTTC
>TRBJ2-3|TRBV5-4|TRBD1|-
CASSLRDRRADTQYF
TGTGCCAGCAGCCTCCGGGACAGACGGGCAGATACGCAGTATTTT
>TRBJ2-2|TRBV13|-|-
CASSIIYPLSRLPGNTGELFF
TGTGCCAGCAGCATTATATATCCACTTTCCCGGTTACCCGGGAACACCGGGGAGCTGTTTTTT
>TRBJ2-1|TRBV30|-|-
CAWSVRFGGRGQFF
TGTGCCTGGAGTGTACGTTTCGGGGGGCGAGGGCAGTTCTTC
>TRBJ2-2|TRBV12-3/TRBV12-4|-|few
CASSFLTGELFF
TGTGCCAGCAGTTTCCTCACCGGGGAGCTGTTTTTT
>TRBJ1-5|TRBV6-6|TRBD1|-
CASSYVTGGRNQPQHF
TGTGCCAGCAGTTACGTTACAGGGGGGCGCAATCAGCCCCAGCATTTT
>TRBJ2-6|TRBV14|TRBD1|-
CASSQERGPGQRVSGANVLTF
TGTGCCAGCAGCCAAGAGAGGGGGCCGGGACAAAGAGTCTCTGGGGCCAACGTCCTGACTTTC
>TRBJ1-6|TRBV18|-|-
CASSPTDNSPLHF
TGTGCCAGCTCACCGACAGATAATTCACCCCTCCACTTT
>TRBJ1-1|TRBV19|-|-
CASSIWGLDTEAFF
TGTGCCAGTAGTATTTGGGGATTGGACACTGAAGCTTTCTTT
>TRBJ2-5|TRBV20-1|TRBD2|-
CSASWSSGSETQYF
TGCAGTGCTAGCTGGTCTAGCGGGAGCGAGACCCAGTACTTC
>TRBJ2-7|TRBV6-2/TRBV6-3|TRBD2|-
CASSYSIQRGTYEQYF
TGTGCCAGCAGTTACTCGATCCAGCGGGGGACCTACGAGCAGTACTTC
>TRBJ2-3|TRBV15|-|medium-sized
CATSRAGSTDTQYF
TGTGCCACCAGCAGGGCTGGCAGCACAGATACGCAGTATTTT